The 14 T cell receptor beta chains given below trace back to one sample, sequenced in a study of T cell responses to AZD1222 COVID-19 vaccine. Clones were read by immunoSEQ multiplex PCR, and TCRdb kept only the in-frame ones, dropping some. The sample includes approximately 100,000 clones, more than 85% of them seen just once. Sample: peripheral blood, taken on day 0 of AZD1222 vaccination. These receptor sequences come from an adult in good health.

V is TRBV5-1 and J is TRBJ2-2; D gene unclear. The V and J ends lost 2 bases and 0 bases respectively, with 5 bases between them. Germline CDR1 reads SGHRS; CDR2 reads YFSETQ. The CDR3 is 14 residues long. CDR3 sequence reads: CASSLYTNTGELFF. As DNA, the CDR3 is TGCGCCAGCAGCTTATACACGAACACCGGGGAGCTGTTTTTT.

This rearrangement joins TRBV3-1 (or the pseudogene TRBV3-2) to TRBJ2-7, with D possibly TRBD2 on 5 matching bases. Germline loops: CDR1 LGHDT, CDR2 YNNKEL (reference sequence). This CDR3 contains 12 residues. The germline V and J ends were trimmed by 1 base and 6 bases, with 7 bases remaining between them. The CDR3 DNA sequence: TGTGCCAGCAGCCAAGGGGAGTCCGAGCAGTACTTC. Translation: CASSQGESEQYF.

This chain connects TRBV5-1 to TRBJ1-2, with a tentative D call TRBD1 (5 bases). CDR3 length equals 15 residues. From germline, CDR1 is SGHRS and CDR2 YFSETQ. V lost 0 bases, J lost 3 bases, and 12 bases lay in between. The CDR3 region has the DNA TGCGCCAGCAGCTTGGACCGGGACGGACACTATGGCTACACCTTC. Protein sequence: CASSLDRDGHYGYTF.

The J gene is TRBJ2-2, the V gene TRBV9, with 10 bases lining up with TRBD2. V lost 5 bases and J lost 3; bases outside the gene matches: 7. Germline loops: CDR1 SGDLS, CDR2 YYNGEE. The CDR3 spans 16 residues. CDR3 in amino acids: CASSSHGLADTGELFF. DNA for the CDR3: TGTGCCAGCAGTTCGCATGGACTAGCGGACACCGGGGAGCTGTTTTTT.

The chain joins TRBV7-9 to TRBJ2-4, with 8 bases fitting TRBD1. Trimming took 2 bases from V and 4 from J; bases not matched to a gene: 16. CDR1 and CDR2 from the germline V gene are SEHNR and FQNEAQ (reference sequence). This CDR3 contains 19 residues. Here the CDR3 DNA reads TGTGCCAGCAGCTTACGGGACAGGATGGCCCCAGAAATAAAAAACATTCAGTACTTC. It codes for CASSLRDRMAPEIKNIQYF.

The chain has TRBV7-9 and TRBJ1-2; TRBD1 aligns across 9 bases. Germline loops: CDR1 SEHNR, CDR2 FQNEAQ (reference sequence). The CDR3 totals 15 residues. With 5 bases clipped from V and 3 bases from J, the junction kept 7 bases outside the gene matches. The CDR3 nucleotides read TGTGCCAGCAGCCTCACGGACAGGGGACACTATGGCTACACCTTC. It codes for CASSLTDRGHYGYTF.

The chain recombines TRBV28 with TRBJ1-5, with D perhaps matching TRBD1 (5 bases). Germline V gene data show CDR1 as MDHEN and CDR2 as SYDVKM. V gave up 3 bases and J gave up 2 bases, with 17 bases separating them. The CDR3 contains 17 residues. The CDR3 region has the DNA TGTGCCAGCAGTTTCTCGATATCCAGGGTTGGCAATCAGCCCCAGCATTTT. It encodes CASSFSISRVGNQPQHF. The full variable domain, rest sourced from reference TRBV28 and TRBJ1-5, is DVKVTQSSRYLVKRTGEKVFLECVQDMDHENMFWYRQDPGLGLRLIYFSYDVKMKEKGDIPEGYSVSREKKERFSLILESASTNQTSMYLCASSFSISRVGNQPQHFGDGTRLSIL.

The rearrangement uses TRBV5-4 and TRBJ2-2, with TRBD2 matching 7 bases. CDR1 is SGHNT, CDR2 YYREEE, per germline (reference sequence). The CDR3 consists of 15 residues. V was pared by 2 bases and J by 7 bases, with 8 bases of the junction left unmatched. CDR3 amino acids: CASSFPSGGDGELFF. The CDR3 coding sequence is TGTGCCAGCAGCTTCCCTAGCGGAGGGGACGGGGAGCTGTTTTTT.

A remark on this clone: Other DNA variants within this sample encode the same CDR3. In DNA form, the CDR3 reads TGTGCCAGCAGCTTAAGAGGGGTCAATCAGCCCCAGCATTTT. It translates to CASSLRGVNQPQHF. This chain links TRBV5-6 with TRBJ1-5, with TRBD1 as a possible D gene (5 bases). The V gene lost 2 bases and the J gene lost 3 bases, with 9 bases spanning the gap. This CDR3 comprises 14 residues. Germline-derived CDR1 and CDR2 are SGHDT and YYEEEE.

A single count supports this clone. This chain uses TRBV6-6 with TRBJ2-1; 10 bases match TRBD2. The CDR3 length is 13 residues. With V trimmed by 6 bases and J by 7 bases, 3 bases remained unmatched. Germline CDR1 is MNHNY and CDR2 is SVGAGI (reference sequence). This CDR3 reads CASRGLAINEQFF. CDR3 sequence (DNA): TGTGCCAGCAGGGGACTAGCGATTAATGAGCAGTTCTTC.

This CDR3 is CASGADRGISYEQYF. CDR3 nucleotides: TGTGCCAGCGGGGCAGACAGGGGAATTTCCTACGAGCAGTACTTC. J is TRBJ2-7 and V is TRBV2; TRBD1 agrees at 8 bases. With V trimmed by 8 bases and J by 1 base, 10 bases remained unmatched. The CDR3 consists of 15 residues. The germline CDR1 and CDR2 sequences are SNHLY and FYNNEI. Full variable domain (outside the CDR3, taken from reference TRBV2 and TRBJ2-7): EPEVTQTPSHQVTQMGQEVILRCVPISNHLYFYWYRQILGQKVEFLVSFYNNEISEKSEIFDDQFSVERPDGSNFTLKIRSTKLEDSAMYFCASGADRGISYEQYFGPGTRLTVT.

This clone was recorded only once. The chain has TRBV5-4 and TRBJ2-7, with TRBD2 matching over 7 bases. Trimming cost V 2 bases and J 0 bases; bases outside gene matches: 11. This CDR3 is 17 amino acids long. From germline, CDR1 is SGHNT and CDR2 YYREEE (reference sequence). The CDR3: CASSLRDLGGSSYEQYF. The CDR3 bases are TGTGCCAGCAGCTTAAGGGACCTAGGCGGGAGCTCCTACGAGCAGTACTTC.

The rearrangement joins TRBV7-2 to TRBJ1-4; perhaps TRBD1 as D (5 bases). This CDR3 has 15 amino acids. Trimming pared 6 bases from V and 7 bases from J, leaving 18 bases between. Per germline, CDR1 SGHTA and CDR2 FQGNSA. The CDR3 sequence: CASRAGKWTSEKLFF. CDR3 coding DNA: TGTGCCAGCAGGGCAGGGAAGTGGACGAGTGAAAAACTGTTTTTT.

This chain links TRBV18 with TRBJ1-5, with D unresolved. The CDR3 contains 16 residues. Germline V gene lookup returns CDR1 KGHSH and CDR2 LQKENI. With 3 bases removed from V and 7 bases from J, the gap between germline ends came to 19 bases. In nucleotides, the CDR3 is TGTGCCAGCTCACCTACAGTCCCGGGGAGTGGGCAGCCCCAGCATTTT. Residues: CASSPTVPGSGQPQHF. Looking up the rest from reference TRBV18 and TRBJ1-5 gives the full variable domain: NAGVMQNPRHLVRRRGQEARLRCSPMKGHSHVYWYRQLPEEGLKFMVYLQKENIIDESGMPKERFSAEFPKEGPSILRIQQVVRGDSAAYFCASSPTVPGSGQPQHFGDGTRLSIL.